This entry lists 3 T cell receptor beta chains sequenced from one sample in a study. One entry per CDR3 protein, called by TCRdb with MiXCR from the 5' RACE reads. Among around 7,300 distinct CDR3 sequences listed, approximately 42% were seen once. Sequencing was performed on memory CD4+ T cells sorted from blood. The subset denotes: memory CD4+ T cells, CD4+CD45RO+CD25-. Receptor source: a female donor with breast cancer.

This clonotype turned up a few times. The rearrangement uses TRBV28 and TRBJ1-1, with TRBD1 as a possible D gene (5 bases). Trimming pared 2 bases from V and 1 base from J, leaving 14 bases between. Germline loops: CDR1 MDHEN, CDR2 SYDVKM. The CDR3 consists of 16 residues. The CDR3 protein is CASSLAWNGGNTEAFF. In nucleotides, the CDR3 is TGTGCCAGCAGTTTAGCGTGGAACGGGGGGAACACTGAAGCTTTCTTT. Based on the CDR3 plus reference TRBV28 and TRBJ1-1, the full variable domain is DVKVTQSSRYLVKRTGEKVFLECVQDMDHENMFWYRQDPGLGLRLIYFSYDVKMKEKGDIPEGYSVSREKKERFSLILESASTNQTSMYLCASSLAWNGGNTEAFFGQGTRLTVV.

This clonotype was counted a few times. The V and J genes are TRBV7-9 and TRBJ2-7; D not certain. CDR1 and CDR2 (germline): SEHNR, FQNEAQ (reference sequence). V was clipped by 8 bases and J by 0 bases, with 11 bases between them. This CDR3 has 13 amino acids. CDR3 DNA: TGTGCCAGCGCCTACCAGAGCTCCTACGAGCAGTACTTC. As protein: CASAYQSSYEQYF.

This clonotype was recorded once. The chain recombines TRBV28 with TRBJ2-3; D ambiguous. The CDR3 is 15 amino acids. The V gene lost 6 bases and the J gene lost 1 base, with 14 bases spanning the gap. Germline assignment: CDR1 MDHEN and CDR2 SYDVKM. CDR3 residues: CASSPPALGTDTQYF. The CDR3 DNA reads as TGTGCCAGCAGCCCCCCCGCGCTAGGCACAGATACGCAGTATTTT.